This T cell receptor (beta chain) derives from a study of molecular identifiers for immune sequencing clone quantification. The germline CDR1 and CDR2 sequences are MDHEN and SYDVKM. The CDR3 sequence is 14 residues long. Of note for this clonotype: Its antigen is undetermined. Since a much larger clone is just one base distant, this may be a read error.

Study-wide results and limits: Reportedly, one cell's Jurkat TCR RNA was detected within 1,200,000 naive CD8 cells.

TCRdb re-derived calls from the PCR reads in MiXCR, one entry per CDR3 protein. The table includes around 86,000 distinct CDR3 sequences, around 17% detected once. The sample consisted of naive CD8+ T cells from blood, with Jurkat cell RNA spiked in. Subset meaning: FACS-sorted CD8+CD4-CCR7+CD45RA+ naive T cells. The source is a human donor in good health. Some libraries in this study had Jurkat cell RNA spiked in. The J gene is TRBJ1-6, the V gene TRBV28; D perhaps matches TRBD1 (5 bases). The CDR3 loop reads CACSFRQGNSPLHF. The CDR3 DNA reads TGTGCCTGCAGTTTTCGGCAGGGAAATTCACCCCTCCACTTT.